The clone carrying this T cell receptor beta chain has just a few counts. The repertoire was sequenced with immunoSEQ multiplex PCR; TCRdb's copy has only in-frame clones and lacks some. The data show a few hundred thousand clones, with approximately 90% seen just once and about 1.3% held by the top ten. The sample originates from a study of blood T cell repertoires in COVID-19. About the study: The cDNA or gDNA used as material had been derived from T cells, B-cell-depleted T cells, or PBMCs.

Two negative PCRs, clearance, or symptom resolution had been documented for recovered Cohort 3 donors. The sample taken for sequencing was PBMCs or T cells enriched from blood (not recorded which). This receptor was taken from a man aged 30 to 45 who had recovered from COVID-19.

CDR3 protein: CASSEEIVHGELFF. The DNA of the CDR3 is TGTGCCAGCAGTGAAGAGATAGTTCACGGGGAGCTGTTTTTT. The V gene is TRBV2, the J gene TRBJ2-2, with unresolved D. Trimming pared 1 base from V and 7 bases from J, leaving 10 bases between. The germline V gene has CDR1 SNHLY and CDR2 FYNNEI. This CDR3 has 14 amino acids.